This entry describes one TCR beta chain. The CDR3 length is 13 residues. With V trimmed by 6 bases and J by 3 bases, 6 bases remained unmatched. The germline V gene has CDR1 SGHNT and CDR2 YYREEE (reference sequence). Profiled with immunoSEQ multiplex PCR; TCRdb holds only in-frame clones, not every one. The sample has about 250,000 clones; 82% are singletons. This specimen comes from a study of blood T cell repertoires in COVID-19. Ages ranged from about 18 to 89 years, with residence in approximately 25 US areas. Participants' reported clinical history set cohort assignment. Those designated as exposed participants met a COVID-19 case within 2 weeks before study entry.

This receptor was obtained from a man aged 35 to 55 who had been exposed to COVID-19. The specimen was PBMCs or T cells enriched from blood (not recorded which). The chain carries TRBV5-4 and TRBJ2-7, with 7 bases lining up with TRBD1. CDR3 bases: TGTGCCAGCAAGGACAGGACAGGCTACGAGCAGTACTTC. Its protein product is CASKDRTGYEQYF.